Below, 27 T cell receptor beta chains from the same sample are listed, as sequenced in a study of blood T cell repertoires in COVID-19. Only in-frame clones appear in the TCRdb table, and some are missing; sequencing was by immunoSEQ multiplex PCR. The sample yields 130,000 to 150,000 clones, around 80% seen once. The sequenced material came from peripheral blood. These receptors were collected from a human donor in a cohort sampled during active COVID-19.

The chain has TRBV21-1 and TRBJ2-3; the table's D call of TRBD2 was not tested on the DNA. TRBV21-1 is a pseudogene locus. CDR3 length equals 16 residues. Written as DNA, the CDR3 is TGTGCCAGCAGCAGTCCGATCGAACTGGGGGGAGATACGCAGTATTTT. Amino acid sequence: CASSSPIELGGDTQYF.

The DNA of the CDR3 is TGTGCCAGCAGCTTACCAAGGACAGGGGGAACCTACGAGCAGTACTTC. This translates into CASSLPRTGGTYEQYF. The V and J genes are TRBV7-9 and TRBJ2-7, with 10 bases that match TRBD1. V shed 2 bases, J shed 2 bases, and the junction held 6 bases outside the gene matches. The CDR3 is made up of 16 amino acids. CDR1 is SEHNR and CDR2 is FQNEAQ in the germline V gene (reference sequence).

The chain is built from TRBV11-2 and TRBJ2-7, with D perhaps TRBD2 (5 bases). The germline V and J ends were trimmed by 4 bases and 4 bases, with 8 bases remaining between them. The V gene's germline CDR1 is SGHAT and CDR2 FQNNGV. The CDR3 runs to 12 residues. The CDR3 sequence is CASSSTRYEQYF. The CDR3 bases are TGTGCCAGCAGCTCTACTAGGTACGAGCAGTACTTC.

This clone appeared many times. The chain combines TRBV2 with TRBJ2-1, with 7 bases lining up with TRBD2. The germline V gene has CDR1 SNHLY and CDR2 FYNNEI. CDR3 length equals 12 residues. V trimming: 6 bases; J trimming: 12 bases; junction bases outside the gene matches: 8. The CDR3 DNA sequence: TGTGCCAGCAGCTTCGGACTAGTCGGGCAGTTCTTC. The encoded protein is CASSFGLVGQFF.

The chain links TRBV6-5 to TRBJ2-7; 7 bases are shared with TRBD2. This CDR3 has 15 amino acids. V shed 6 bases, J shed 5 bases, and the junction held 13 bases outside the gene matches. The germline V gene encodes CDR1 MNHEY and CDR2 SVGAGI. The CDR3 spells CASSPLAGGGHEQYF. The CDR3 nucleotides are TGTGCCAGCAGCCCGCTCGCGGGCGGGGGTCACGAGCAGTACTTC.

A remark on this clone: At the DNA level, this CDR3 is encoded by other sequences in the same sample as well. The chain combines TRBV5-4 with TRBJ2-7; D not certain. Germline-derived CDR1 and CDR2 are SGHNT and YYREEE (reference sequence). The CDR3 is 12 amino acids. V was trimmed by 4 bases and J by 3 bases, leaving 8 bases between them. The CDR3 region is CASSLDGYEQYF. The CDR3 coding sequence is TGTGCCAGCAGCCTGGACGGCTACGAGCAGTACTTC.

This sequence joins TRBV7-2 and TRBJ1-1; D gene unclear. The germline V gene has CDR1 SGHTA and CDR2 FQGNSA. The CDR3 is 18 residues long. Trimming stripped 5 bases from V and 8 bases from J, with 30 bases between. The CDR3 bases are TGTGCCAGCAGCCCCAGAAGAGGGCCGCAGGTTCGGGGAGCGGAAGCTTTCTTT. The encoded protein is CASSPRRGPQVRGAEAFF.

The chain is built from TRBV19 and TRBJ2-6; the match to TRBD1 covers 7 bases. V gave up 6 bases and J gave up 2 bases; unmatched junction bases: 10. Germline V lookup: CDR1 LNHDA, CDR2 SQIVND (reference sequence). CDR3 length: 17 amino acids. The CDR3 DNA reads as TGTGCCAGTAGCGTAATTAAGGGGGCGGCTGGGGCCAACGTCCTGACTTTC. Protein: CASSVIKGAAGANVLTF.

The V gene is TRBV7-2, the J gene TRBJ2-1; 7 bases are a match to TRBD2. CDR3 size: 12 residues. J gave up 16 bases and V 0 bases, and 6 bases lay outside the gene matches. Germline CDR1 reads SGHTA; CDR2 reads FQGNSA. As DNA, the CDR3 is TGTGCCAGCAGCTTAGCGTCGGGACTACCATTCTTC. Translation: CASSLASGLPFF.

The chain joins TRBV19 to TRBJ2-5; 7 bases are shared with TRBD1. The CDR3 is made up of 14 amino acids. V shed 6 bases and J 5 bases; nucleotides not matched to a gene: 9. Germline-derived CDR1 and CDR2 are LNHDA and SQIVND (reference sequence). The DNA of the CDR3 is TGTGCCAGTAGACAAAACAGGGGACGGGAGACCCAGTACTTC. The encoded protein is CASRQNRGRETQYF.

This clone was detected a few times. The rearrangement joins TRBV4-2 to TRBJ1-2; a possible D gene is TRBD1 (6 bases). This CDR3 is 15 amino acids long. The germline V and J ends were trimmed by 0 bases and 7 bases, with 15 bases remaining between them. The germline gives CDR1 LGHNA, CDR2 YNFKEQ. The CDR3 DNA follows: TGTGCCAGCAGCCAAGACAGTACAGGGTGGTTTGGCTACACCTTC. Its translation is CASSQDSTGWFGYTF.

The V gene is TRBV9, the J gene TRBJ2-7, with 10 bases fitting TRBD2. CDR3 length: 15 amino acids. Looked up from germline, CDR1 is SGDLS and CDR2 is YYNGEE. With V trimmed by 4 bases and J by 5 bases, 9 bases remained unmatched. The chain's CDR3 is CASSSSGGAVHEQYF. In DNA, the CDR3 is TGTGCCAGCAGCTCGAGCGGGGGGGCCGTACACGAGCAGTACTTC.

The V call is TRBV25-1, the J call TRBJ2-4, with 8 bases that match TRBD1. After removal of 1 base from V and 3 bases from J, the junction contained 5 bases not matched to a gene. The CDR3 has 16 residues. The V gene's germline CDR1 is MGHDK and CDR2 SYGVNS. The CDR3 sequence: CASSEWGTGGKNIQYF. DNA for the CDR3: TGTGCCAGCAGTGAATGGGGCACAGGGGGCAAAAACATTCAGTACTTC.

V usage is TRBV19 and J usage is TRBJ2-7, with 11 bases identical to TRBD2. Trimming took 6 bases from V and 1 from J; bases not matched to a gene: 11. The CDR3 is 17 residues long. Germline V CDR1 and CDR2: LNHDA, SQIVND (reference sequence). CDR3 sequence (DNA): TGTGCCAGTAGCTCTCCTGGGACTAGCGGAACTTCCTACGAGCAGTACTTC. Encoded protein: CASSSPGTSGTSYEQYF.

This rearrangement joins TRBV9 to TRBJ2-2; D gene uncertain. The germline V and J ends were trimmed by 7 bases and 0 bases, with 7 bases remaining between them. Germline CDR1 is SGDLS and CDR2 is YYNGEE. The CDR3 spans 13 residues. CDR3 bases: TGTGCCAGCTGTTTCGCGAACACCGGGGAGCTGTTTTTT. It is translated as CASCFANTGELFF.

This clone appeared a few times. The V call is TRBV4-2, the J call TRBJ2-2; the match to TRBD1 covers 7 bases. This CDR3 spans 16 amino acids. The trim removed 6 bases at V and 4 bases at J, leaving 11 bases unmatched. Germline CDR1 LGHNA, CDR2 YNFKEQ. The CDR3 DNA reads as TGTGCCAGCAGAGAAAACCGGGACAGACCCACCGGGGAGCTGTTTTTT. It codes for CASRENRDRPTGELFF.

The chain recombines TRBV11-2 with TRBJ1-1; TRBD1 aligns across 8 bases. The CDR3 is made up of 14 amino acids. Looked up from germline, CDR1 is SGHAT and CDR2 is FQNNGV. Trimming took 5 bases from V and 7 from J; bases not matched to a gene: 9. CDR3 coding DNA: TGTGCCAGCAGCCCCTTCAGGGGGCGAGGTGAAGCTTTCTTT. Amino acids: CASSPFRGRGEAFF.

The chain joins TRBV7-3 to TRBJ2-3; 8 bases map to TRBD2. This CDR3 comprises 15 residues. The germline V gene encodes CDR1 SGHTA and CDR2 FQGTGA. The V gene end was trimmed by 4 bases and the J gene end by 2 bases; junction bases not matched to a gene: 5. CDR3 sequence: CASSSSSGYTDTQYF. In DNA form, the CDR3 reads TGTGCCAGCAGCTCATCTAGCGGGTACACAGATACGCAGTATTTT.

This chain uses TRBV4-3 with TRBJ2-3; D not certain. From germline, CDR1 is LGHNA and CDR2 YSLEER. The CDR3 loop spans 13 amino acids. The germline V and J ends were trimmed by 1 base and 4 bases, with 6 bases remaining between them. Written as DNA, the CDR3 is TGCGCCAGCAGCCAAGGCGTGTCAGATACGCAGTATTTT. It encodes CASSQGVSDTQYF.

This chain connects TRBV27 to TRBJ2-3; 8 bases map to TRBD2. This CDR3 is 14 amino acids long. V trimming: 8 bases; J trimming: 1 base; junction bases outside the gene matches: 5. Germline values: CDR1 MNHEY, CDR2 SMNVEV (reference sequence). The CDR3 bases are TGTGCCAGCTGCTCAGCGGGGGGCACAGATACGCAGTATTTT. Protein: CASCSAGGTDTQYF.

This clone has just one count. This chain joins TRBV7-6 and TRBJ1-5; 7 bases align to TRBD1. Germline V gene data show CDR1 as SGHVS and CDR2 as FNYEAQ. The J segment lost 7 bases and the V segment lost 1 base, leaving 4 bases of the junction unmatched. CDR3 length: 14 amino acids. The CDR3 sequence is CASSLGTGQQPQHF. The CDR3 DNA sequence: TGTGCCAGCAGCTTAGGGACAGGCCAGCAGCCCCAGCATTTT. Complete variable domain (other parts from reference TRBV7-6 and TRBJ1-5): GAGVSQSPRYKVTKRGQDVALRCDPISGHVSLYWYRQALGQGPEFLTYFNYEAQQDKSGLPNDRFSAERPEGSISTLTIQRTEQRDSAMYRCASSLGTGQQPQHFGDGTRLSIL.

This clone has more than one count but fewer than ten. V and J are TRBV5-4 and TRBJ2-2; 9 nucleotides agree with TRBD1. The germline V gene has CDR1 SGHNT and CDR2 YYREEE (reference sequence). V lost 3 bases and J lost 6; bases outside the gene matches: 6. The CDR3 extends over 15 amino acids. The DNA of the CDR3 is TGTGCCAGCAGCTCTACAGGGGGCTTGGCCGGGGAGCTGTTTTTT. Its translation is CASSSTGGLAGELFF.

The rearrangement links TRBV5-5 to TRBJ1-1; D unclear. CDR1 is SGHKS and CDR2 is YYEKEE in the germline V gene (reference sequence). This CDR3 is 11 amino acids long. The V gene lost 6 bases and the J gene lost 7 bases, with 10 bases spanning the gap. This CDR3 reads CASTGGHEAFF. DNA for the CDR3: TGTGCCAGCACGGGCGGGCATGAAGCTTTCTTT.

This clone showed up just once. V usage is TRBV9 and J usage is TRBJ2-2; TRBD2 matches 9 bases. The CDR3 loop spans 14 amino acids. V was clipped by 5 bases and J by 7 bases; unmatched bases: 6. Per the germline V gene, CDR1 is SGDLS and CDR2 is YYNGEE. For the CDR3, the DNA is TGTGCCAGCAGTCCCAGGCGGGAGGGCGGGGAGCTGTTTTTT. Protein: CASSPRREGGELFF.

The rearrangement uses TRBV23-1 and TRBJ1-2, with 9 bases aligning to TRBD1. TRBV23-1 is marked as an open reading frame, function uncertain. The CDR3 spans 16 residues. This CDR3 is CDKPLNCRDRVCGYTF. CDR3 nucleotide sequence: TGCGACAAACCCCTCAATTGTAGGGACAGGGTCTGTGGCTACACCTTC.

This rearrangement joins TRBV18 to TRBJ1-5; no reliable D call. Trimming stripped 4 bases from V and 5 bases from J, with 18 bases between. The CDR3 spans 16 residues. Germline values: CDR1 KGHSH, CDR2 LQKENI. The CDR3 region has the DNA TGTGCCAGCTCACTCTCAGTAGTCCACGCGGATCAGCCCCAGCATTTT. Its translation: CASSLSVVHADQPQHF.

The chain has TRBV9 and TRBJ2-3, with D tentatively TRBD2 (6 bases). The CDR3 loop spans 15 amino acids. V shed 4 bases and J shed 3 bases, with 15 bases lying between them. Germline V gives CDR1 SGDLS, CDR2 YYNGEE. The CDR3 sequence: CASSPRLVFTDTQYF. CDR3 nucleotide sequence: TGTGCCAGCAGCCCCCGACTAGTCTTTACAGATACGCAGTATTTT.